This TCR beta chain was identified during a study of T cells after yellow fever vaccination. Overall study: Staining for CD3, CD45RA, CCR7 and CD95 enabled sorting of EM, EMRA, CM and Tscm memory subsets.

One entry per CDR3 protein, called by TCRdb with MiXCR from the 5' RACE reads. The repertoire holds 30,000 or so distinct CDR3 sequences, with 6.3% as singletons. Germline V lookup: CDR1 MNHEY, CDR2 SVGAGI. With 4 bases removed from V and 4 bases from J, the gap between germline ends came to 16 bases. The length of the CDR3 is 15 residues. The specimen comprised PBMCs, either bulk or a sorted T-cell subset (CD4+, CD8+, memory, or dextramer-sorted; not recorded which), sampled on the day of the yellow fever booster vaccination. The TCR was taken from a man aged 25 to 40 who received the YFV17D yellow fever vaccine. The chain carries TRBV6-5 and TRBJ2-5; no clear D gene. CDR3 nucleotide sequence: TGTGCCAGCAGTTTTGGTACTTCCCCCCCAGAGACCCAGTACTTC. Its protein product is CASSFGTSPPETQYF.